The table lists the clone carrying this TCR beta chain with a few counts. TCRdb itself ran the 5' RACE reads through MiXCR, one entry per CDR3 protein. The sample carries 25,000 to 30,000 distinct CDR3 sequences, 5% to 8% recorded once. This sample is drawn from a study of neurological immune-mediated disorders. CDR3 length equals 12 residues. V was pared by 3 bases and J by 8 bases, with 11 bases between. Per the germline V gene, CDR1 is KGHSH and CDR2 is LQKENI. The chain employs TRBV18 and TRBJ2-7, with D maybe TRBD2 (5 bases). Sequencing was carried out using PBMCs. This sequence was found in a woman aged 50 to 60 in good health. The CDR3 DNA sequence: TGTGCCAGCTCACCCCCAGAGGGAAAGCAGTACTTC. As protein: CASSPPEGKQYF.